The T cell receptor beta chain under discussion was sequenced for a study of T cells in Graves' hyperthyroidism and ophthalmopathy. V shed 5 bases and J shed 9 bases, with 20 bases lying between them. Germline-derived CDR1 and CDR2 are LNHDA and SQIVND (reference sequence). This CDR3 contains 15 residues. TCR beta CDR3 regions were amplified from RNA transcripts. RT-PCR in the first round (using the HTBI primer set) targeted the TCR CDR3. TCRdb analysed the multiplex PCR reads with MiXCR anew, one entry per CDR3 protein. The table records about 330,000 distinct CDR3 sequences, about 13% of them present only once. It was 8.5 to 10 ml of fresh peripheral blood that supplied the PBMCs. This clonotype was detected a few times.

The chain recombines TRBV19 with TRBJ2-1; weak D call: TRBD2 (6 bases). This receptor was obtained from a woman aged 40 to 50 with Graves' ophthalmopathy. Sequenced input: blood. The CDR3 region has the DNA TGTGCCAGTAGTCTCCCCGGGACGGGGGTCGGTGAGCAGTTCTTC. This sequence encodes CASSLPGTGVGEQFF. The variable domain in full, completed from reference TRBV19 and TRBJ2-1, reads DGGITQSPKYLFRKEGQNVTLSCEQNLNHDAMYWYRQDPGQGLRLIYYSQIVNDFQKGDIAEGYSVSREKKESFPLTVTSAQKNPTAFYLCASSLPGTGVGEQFFGPGTRLTVL.